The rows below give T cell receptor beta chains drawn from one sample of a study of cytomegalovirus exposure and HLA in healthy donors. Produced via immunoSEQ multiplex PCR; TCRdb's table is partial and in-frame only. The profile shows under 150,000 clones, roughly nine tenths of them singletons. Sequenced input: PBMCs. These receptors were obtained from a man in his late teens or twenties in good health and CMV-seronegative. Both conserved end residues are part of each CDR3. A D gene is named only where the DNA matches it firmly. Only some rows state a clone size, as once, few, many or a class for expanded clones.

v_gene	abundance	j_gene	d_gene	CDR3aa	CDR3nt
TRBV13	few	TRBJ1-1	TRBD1	CASSSPRTGGLNTEAFF	TGTGCCAGCAGCTCACCTCGGACAGGGGGCTTGAACACTGAAGCTTTCTTT
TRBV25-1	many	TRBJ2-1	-	CASSTEGGGSYNEQFF	TGTGCCAGCAGTACGGAGGGGGGGGGCTCCTACAATGAGCAGTTCTTC
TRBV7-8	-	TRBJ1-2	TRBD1	CASSPDRSLPNYGYTF	TGTGCCAGCAGCCCGGACAGGTCGCTCCCTAACTATGGCTACACCTTC
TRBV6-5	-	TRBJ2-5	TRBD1	CASRETGVETQYF	TGTGCCAGCAGGGAGACAGGGGTAGAGACCCAGTACTTC
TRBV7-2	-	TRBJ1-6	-	CASSLYGGGDNSPLHF	TGTGCCAGCAGCTTGTACGGTGGGGGGGATAATTCACCCCTCCACTTT
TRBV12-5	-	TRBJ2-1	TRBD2	CASITGTSGGPSYNEQFF	TGTGCTAGTATAACCGGGACTAGCGGGGGGCCGTCCTACAATGAGCAGTTCTTC
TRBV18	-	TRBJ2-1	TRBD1	CASSPQLLGQGDEQFF	TGTGCCAGCTCACCACAGTTACTCGGACAGGGGGACGAGCAGTTCTTC
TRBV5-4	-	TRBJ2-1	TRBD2	CASSLSGNYNEQFF	TGTGCCAGCAGCTTGAGCGGGAACTACAATGAGCAGTTCTTC
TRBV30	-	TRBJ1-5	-	CAWSGGVNQPQHF	TGTGCCTGGAGTGGGGGGGTGAATCAGCCCCAGCATTTT
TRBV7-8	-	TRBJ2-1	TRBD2	CASSLARRGDQQQFF	TGTGCCAGCAGCTTAGCGCGGCGGGGGGATCAACAGCAGTTCTTC
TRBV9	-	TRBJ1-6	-	CASSVVQGRDSYYNSPLHF	TGTGCCAGCAGCGTAGTTCAGGGCCGAGACAGTTACTATAATTCACCCCTCCACTTT
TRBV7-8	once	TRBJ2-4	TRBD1	CASSPLSGTGLNIQYF	TGTGCCAGCAGCCCCCTCTCCGGGACAGGGCTAAACATTCAGTACTTC
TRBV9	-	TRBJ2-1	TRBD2	CASSPPPAGRSDNEQFF	TGTGCCAGCAGCCCTCCCCCAGCGGGAAGATCTGACAATGAGCAGTTCTTC
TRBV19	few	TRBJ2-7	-	CASSRGQASYEQYF	TGTGCCAGTAGCCGCGGACAAGCCTCCTACGAGCAGTACTTC
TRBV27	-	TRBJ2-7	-	CASRTQGQDTYEQYF	TGTGCCAGCCGTACGCAGGGGCAAGACACCTACGAGCAGTACTTC
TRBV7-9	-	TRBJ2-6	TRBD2	CASSQIAGGYGANVLTF	TGTGCCAGCAGCCAAATAGCGGGAGGGTACGGGGCCAACGTCCTGACTTTC
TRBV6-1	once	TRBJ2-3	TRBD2	CASSEIRTSGSRKGTDTQYF	TGTGCCAGCAGTGAAATTAGGACTAGCGGATCTCGAAAGGGCACAGATACGCAGTATTTT
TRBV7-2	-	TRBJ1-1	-	CASSLGVAVGTEAFF	TGTGCCAGCAGCTTAGGGGTAGCGGTCGGCACTGAAGCTTTCTTT
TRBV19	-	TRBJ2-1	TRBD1	CASSPRDRGSDEQFF	TGTGCCAGTAGTCCCCGGGACAGGGGTTCGGATGAGCAGTTCTTC
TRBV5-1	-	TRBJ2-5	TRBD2	CASSLASSGRETQYF	TGCGCCAGCAGCTTGGCCTCTAGCGGGCGGGAGACCCAGTACTTC
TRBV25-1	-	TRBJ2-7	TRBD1	CASSLGDRGHSYEQYF	TGTGCCAGCAGCCTAGGAGACAGGGGACACTCCTACGAGCAGTACTTC
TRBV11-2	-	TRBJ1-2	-	CASSPQGQPNYGYTF	TGTGCCAGCAGCCCCCAGGGGCAGCCTAACTATGGCTACACCTTC
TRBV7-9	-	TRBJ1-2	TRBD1	CASSLGQGSYGYTF	TGTGCCAGCAGCTTGGGACAGGGGTCCTATGGCTACACCTTC
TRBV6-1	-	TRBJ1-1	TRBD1	CASSEQGGHTEAFF	TGTGCCAGCAGTGAACAGGGGGGTCACACTGAAGCTTTCTTT
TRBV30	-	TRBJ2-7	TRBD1	CAWSAGDRREQYF	TGTGCCTGGAGTGCAGGGGACAGGAGGGAGCAGTACTTC
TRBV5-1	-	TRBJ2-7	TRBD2	CASQGLAGGYEQYF	TGCGCCAGCCAAGGACTAGCGGGGGGCTACGAGCAGTACTTC
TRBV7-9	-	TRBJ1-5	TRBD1	CASSQGANQPQHF	TGTGCCAGCAGCCAGGGGGCCAATCAGCCCCAGCATTTT
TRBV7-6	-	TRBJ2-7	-	CASSEGASLLEQYF	TGTGCCAGCAGCGAGGGCGCATCCCTACTGGAGCAGTACTTC
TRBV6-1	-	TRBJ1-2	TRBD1	CASSPWGQGVSYTF	TGTGCCAGCAGCCCCTGGGGACAGGGCGTGAGCTACACCTTC
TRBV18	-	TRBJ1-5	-	CASSPADSNQPQHF	TGTGCCAGCTCACCGGCAGATAGCAATCAGCCCCAGCATTTT
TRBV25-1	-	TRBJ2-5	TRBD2	CASSDGGGETQYF	TGTGCCAGCAGTGATGGGGGAGGGGAGACCCAGTACTTC
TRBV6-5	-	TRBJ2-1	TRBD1	CASSPDRVRNEQFF	TGTGCCAGCAGTCCCGACAGGGTGCGTAATGAGCAGTTCTTC
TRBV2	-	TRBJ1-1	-	CASSTGRNTEAFF	TGTGCCAGTTCTACAGGGAGGAACACTGAAGCTTTCTTT
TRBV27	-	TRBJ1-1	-	CASSLSVNTEAFF	TGTGCCAGCAGTTTATCCGTGAACACTGAAGCTTTCTTT
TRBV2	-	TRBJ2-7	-	CASSDIRGFYEQYF	TGTGCCAGCAGTGATATACGGGGTTTTTACGAGCAGTACTTC
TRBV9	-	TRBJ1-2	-	CASSVSLQSPSAGGYTF	TGTGCCAGCAGCGTATCATTACAGAGCCCCTCGGCTGGTGGCTACACCTTC
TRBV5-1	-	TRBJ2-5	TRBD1	CASSLLDREETQYF	TGCGCCAGCAGCTTGTTGGACAGGGAAGAGACCCAGTACTTC
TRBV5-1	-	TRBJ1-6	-	CASSLAGSGNSPLHF	TGCGCCAGCAGCTTGGCCGGTAGTGGTAATTCACCCCTCCACTTT
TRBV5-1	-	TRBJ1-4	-	CASRTEPNEKLFF	TGCGCCAGCCGGACAGAGCCTAATGAAAAACTGTTTTTT
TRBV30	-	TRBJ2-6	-	CAWSRGRIMSSGANVLTF	TGTGCCTGGTCCAGAGGGCGGATAATGAGCTCTGGGGCCAACGTCCTGACTTTC
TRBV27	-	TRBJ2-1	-	CASSLSPGLGSEQFF	TGTGCCAGCAGTTTATCTCCGGGACTGGGGTCGGAGCAGTTCTTC
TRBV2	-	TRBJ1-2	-	CASSTEQGYGYTF	TGTGCCAGCAGTACAGAACAGGGTTACGGCTACACCTTC
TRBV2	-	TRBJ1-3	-	CASSLTDSLGNTIYF	TGTGCCAGCAGTTTGACAGACAGCTTGGGAAACACCATATATTTT
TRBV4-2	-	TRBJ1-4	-	CASSPGQSNEKLFF	TGTGCCAGCAGCCCCGGACAGAGTAATGAAAAACTGTTTTTT
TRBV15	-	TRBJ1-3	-	CATSRDPTGTGNTIYF	TGTGCCACCAGCAGAGACCCGACAGGAACAGGAAACACCATATATTTT
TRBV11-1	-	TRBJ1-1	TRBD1	CASSARDRGYTEAFF	TGTGCCAGCAGCGCCCGGGACAGGGGATACACTGAAGCTTTCTTT
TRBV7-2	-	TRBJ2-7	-	CASSLSGYEQYF	TGTGCCAGCAGCTTATCAGGCTACGAGCAGTACTTC
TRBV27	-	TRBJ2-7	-	CASSLSLRFVDEQYF	TGTGCCAGCAGTCTGTCCCTGAGGTTCGTGGACGAGCAGTACTTC
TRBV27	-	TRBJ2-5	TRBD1	CASSSISNGQGETQYF	TGTGCCAGCAGTTCCATCTCAAACGGACAGGGCGAGACCCAGTACTTC
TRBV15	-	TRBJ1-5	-	CATSVIRTATRQPQHF	TGTGCCACCAGCGTCATCAGGACAGCCACGAGGCAGCCCCAGCATTTT
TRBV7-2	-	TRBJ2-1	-	CASSPGLHNEQFF	TGTGCCAGCAGCCCCGGACTGCACAATGAGCAGTTCTTC
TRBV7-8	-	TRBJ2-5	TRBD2	CASSLGLAGDLYQETQYF	TGTGCCAGCAGCCTGGGACTAGCGGGGGACCTGTACCAAGAGACCCAGTACTTC
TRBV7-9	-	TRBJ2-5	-	CASTLSETQYF	TGTGCCAGCACCCTTTCGGAGACCCAGTACTTC